A selection of T cell receptor beta chains follows, all from one sample in a study of radiotherapy plus CTLA-4 blockade in lung cancer. Clones were sequenced by immunoSEQ multiplex PCR, and TCRdb holds only the in-frame ones, with some missing. This table holds around 80,000 clones, 75% to 90% found once. Sample: peripheral blood, taken from a patient treated with radiotherapy plus ipilimumab. Receptors were obtained from a human donor with non-small cell lung cancer who had stable disease on radiotherapy plus ipilimumab. CDR3s leave out the opening cysteine and the closing phenylalanine or tryptophan. A D gene is named only where the DNA matches it firmly.

D gene: .; V gene: TRBV11-2; J gene: TRBJ2-2; CDR3 protein: ASSPGVNTGELF
D gene: .; V gene: TRBV6-5; J gene: TRBJ2-7; CDR3 protein: ASSYSTSYEQY
D gene: TRBD1; V gene: TRBV7-2; J gene: TRBJ1-4; CDR3 protein: ASSLDGRTGAGEKLF
D gene: .; V gene: TRBV5-1; J gene: TRBJ1-6; CDR3 protein: ASSLGIGGSNSPLH
D gene: .; V gene: TRBV18; J gene: TRBJ2-6; CDR3 protein: ASSPQFGRSGANVLT
D gene: .; V gene: TRBV6-1; J gene: TRBJ1-2; CDR3 protein: ASRPPRGGYT
D gene: .; V gene: TRBV11-2; J gene: TRBJ1-1; CDR3 protein: ASSLGAIAF
D gene: .; V gene: TRBV10-2; J gene: TRBJ1-4; CDR3 protein: ASSEPGTNEKLF
D gene: .; V gene: TRBV7-4; J gene: TRBJ2-1; CDR3 protein: ASSLQGLAYNEQF
D gene: .; V gene: TRBV6-5; J gene: TRBJ2-2; CDR3 protein: ASSYIQGTGELF
D gene: .; V gene: TRBV11-2; J gene: TRBJ2-7; CDR3 protein: ASSSPRVGLYEQY
D gene: .; V gene: TRBV28; J gene: TRBJ1-1; CDR3 protein: ATDGTATLGRAEAF
D gene: .; V gene: TRBV5-1; J gene: TRBJ1-2; CDR3 protein: ASSSEGTPNYGYT
D gene: .; V gene: TRBV5-8; J gene: TRBJ2-6; CDR3 protein: ASIKWDSGANVLT
D gene: .; V gene: TRBV5-4; J gene: TRBJ1-6; CDR3 protein: ASSLEIGINSPLH